The 26 T cell receptor beta chains below were found in one sample sequenced in a study of cytomegalovirus exposure and HLA in healthy donors. TCRdb keeps only in-frame clones here, not all; method: immunoSEQ multiplex PCR. The repertoire holds fewer than 100,000 clones, with approximately 91% as singletons. Sequenced: PBMCs. The receptors originated from a young man in good health and CMV-seronegative.

In this sample, this clone turned up a few times. This chain connects TRBV16 to TRBJ1-6; 7 nucleotides align to TRBD1. Germline CDR1 is KGHSY and CDR2 is FQNENV. The CDR3 has 15 residues. V lost 4 bases and J lost 8; bases outside the gene matches: 8. CDR3 sequence: CASSPRGQGDSPLHF. CDR3 in DNA: TGTGCCAGCAGCCCACGTGGCCAGGGGGATTCACCCCTCCACTTT.

This rearrangement joins TRBV7-3 to TRBJ2-1; 13 bases are a match to TRBD2. This CDR3 comprises 15 residues. Germline-derived CDR1 and CDR2 are SGHTA and FQGTGA. V lost 5 bases and J lost 5; bases outside the gene matches: 3. The CDR3 DNA follows: TGTGCCAGCAGCACCGGGACTAGCGGGAACAATGAGCAGTTCTTC. Its protein product is CASSTGTSGNNEQFF.

This chain joins TRBV19 and TRBJ2-4; D may be TRBD2 (5 bases). Germline V lookup: CDR1 LNHDA, CDR2 SQIVND (reference sequence). This CDR3 comprises 16 residues. Trimming shortened V by 3 bases and J by 7 bases, and 19 bases separated the two germline ends. Here the CDR3 reads CASSIWSEGVGNIQYF. DNA of the CDR3: TGTGCCAGTAGTATCTGGTCCGAGGGAGTGGGGAACATTCAGTACTTC.

The gene calls are TRBV6-5 and TRBJ1-4; unclear D gene. CDR3 length equals 13 residues. V was trimmed by 8 bases and J by 7 bases, leaving 14 bases between them. Germline V gives CDR1 MNHEY, CDR2 SVGAGI. This CDR3 reads CASSRGPTEKLFF. In DNA form, the CDR3 reads TGTGCCAGCTCAAGAGGGCCTACTGAAAAACTGTTTTTT.

The V gene is TRBV7-6, the J gene TRBJ2-5, with 11 bases matching TRBD1. With V trimmed by 0 bases and J by 0 bases, 3 bases remained unmatched. The CDR3 sequence is 17 residues long. Looked up from germline, CDR1 is SGHVS and CDR2 is FNYEAQ. CDR3: CASSLAPGQGDQETQYF. For the CDR3, the DNA is TGTGCCAGCAGCTTAGCGCCGGGACAGGGGGACCAAGAGACCCAGTACTTC.

This chain joins TRBV11-3 and TRBJ2-7; D perhaps matches TRBD2 (6 bases). The CDR3 covers 13 residues. Between the trimmed V and J ends, which lost 3 bases and 7 bases, there was a span of 13 bases. Germline V gene sequence: CDR1 SGHNT, CDR2 YENEEA. The CDR3 DNA reads as TGTGCCAGCAGCTTCGGATCGGCGGGGGAGCAGTACTTC. Its protein is CASSFGSAGEQYF.

This clone was observed a few times. J is TRBJ1-1 and V is TRBV27; perhaps TRBD1 as D (6 bases). This CDR3 is built from 13 residues. The V gene lost 2 bases and the J gene lost 5 bases, with 9 bases spanning the gap. Germline values: CDR1 MNHEY, CDR2 SMNVEV (reference sequence). The CDR3 spells CASSLGGATEAFF. Written as DNA, the CDR3 is TGTGCCAGCAGTTTAGGGGGGGCTACTGAAGCTTTCTTT.

The J gene is TRBJ2-3, the V gene TRBV6-5; TRBD2 aligns across 12 bases. Germline CDR1 MNHEY, CDR2 SVGAGI. V shed 5 bases, J shed 3 bases, and the junction held 3 bases outside the gene matches. This CDR3 contains 15 residues. The CDR3 DNA is TGTGCCAGCAGTACTAGCGGGAGGCGAACAGATACGCAGTATTTT. It specifies CASSTSGRRTDTQYF.

The genes are TRBV6-1 and TRBJ2-3; 8 bases agree with TRBD1. V shed 0 bases, J shed 12 bases, and the junction held 5 bases outside the gene matches. Per germline, CDR1 MNHNS and CDR2 SASEGT. The CDR3 length is 13 residues. The CDR3: CASSEALGTGQYF. The CDR3 bases are TGTGCCAGCAGTGAAGCGCTGGGGACAGGCCAGTATTTT.

The V call is TRBV5-4, the J call TRBJ2-5, with 8 nucleotides matching TRBD2. V dropped 2 bases and J dropped 3; count of bases not matched to a gene: 3. CDR1 SGHNT and CDR2 YYREEE come from the germline V gene (reference sequence). CDR3 length: 14 amino acids. The CDR3 DNA reads as TGTGCCAGCAGCTTAAAAGCGGGAGAAGAGACCCAGTACTTC. It translates to CASSLKAGEETQYF.

The gene calls are TRBV28 and TRBJ1-6; 9 bases fit TRBD1. This CDR3 comprises 15 residues. The V gene's germline CDR1 is MDHEN and CDR2 SYDVKM. Trimming cost V 3 bases and J 5 bases; bases outside gene matches: 2. The CDR3 region has the DNA TGTGCCAGCAGTTTCCGGGACAGGGATAATTCACCCCTCCACTTT. Its protein product is CASSFRDRDNSPLHF.

The chain is built from TRBV7-2 and TRBJ2-5; 9 bases align to TRBD2. Germline V gene lookup returns CDR1 SGHTA and CDR2 FQGNSA. The CDR3 is 16 amino acids. V was clipped by 6 bases and J by 1 base; unmatched bases: 9. The CDR3 DNA reads TGTGCCAGCAGTCTCGAGTGGCGGGGGGGCCAAGAGACCCAGTACTTC. Encoded protein: CASSLEWRGGQETQYF.

The rearrangement uses TRBV30 and TRBJ1-1; 7 nucleotides match TRBD1. Germline CDR1 reads GTSNPN; CDR2 reads SVGIG (reference sequence). The CDR3 runs to 13 residues. Trimming took 3 bases from V and 6 from J; bases not matched to a gene: 7. The CDR3 region is CAWSLMGTAEAFF. The CDR3 bases are TGTGCCTGGAGCCTCATGGGGACAGCTGAAGCTTTCTTT.

The J gene is TRBJ2-7, the V gene TRBV6-1; TRBD2 might be the D (7 bases). The V and J ends lost 2 bases and 4 bases respectively, with 27 bases between them. Germline loops: CDR1 MNHNS, CDR2 SASEGT. This CDR3 is 19 amino acids long. DNA for the CDR3: TGTGCCAGCAGTGAATTGCAAGGGGGGGCGGTGGGTCCTGGTTACGAGCAGTACTTC. This encodes CASSELQGGAVGPGYEQYF.

The rearrangement links TRBV29-1 to TRBJ2-2, with D perhaps TRBD2 (6 bases). Germline V lookup: CDR1 SQVTM, CDR2 ANQGSEA. CDR3 length equals 13 residues. V was shortened by 6 bases and J by 6 bases, with 14 bases between the two germline ends. In DNA form, the CDR3 reads TGCAGCGTAGGCCGGGAGCCTTCCGGGGAGCTGTTTTTT. This encodes CSVGREPSGELFF.

The chain carries TRBV27 and TRBJ2-7; TRBD2 agrees at 7 bases. The CDR3 spans 14 residues. V lost 4 bases and J lost 5; bases outside the gene matches: 8. Looked up from germline, CDR1 is MNHEY and CDR2 is SMNVEV (reference sequence). The CDR3 nucleotides are TGTGCCAGCAGTTCCTGGACTAGTCCGGACGAGCAGTACTTC. It yields the protein CASSSWTSPDEQYF.

This sequence joins TRBV11-2 and TRBJ2-7, with 14 bases matching TRBD2. The CDR3 extends over 18 amino acids. CDR1 and CDR2 from the germline V gene are SGHAT and FQNNGV. The trim removed 5 bases at V and 3 bases at J, leaving 12 bases unmatched. In DNA, the CDR3 is TGTGCCAGCAGCACTGGACTAGCGGGAGGAGGGAGGAACTACGAGCAGTACTTC. Protein: CASSTGLAGGGRNYEQYF.

The chain combines TRBV10-3 with TRBJ2-2, with D perhaps matching TRBD2 (6 bases). Trimming shortened V by 8 bases and J by 1 base, and 17 bases separated the two germline ends. The CDR3 has 16 residues. The V gene's germline CDR1 is ENHRY and CDR2 SYGVKD. Here the CDR3 DNA reads TGTGCCATCTCCGGCCAGGGACTGCAGAACACCGGGGAGCTGTTTTTT. Translating gives CAISGQGLQNTGELFF.

This clone was seen only once. The chain joins TRBV4-1 to TRBJ2-2, with D perhaps matching TRBD1 (5 bases). Germline V gene sequence: CDR1 MGHRA, CDR2 YSYEKL. Trimming shortened V by 8 bases and J by 4 bases, and 11 bases separated the two germline ends. The CDR3 runs to 13 residues. In nucleotides, the CDR3 is TGCGCCAGCCGTAGGGGAACCACCGGGGAGCTGTTTTTT. As protein: CASRRGTTGELFF.

This clone occurred once. The J gene is TRBJ2-7, the V gene TRBV4-2; 10 positions match TRBD2. CDR3 length: 16 amino acids. Trimming at V came to 3 bases and at J to 3 bases, leaving 8 bases not matched to a gene. The germline CDR1 and CDR2 sequences are LGHNA and YNFKEQ. CDR3 in amino acids: CASSQAYGTSVYEQYF. For the CDR3, the DNA is TGTGCCAGCAGCCAGGCTTATGGGACTAGCGTCTACGAGCAGTACTTC.

V gene TRBV5-1 combines with J gene TRBJ1-3; 7 bases map to TRBD1. The CDR3 is 15 residues long. The trim removed 4 bases at V and 0 bases at J, leaving 4 bases unmatched. Germline V gene data show CDR1 as SGHRS and CDR2 as YFSETQ. CDR3 sequence: CASSPTGASGNTIYF. The CDR3 DNA reads as TGCGCCAGCAGCCCTACAGGGGCCTCTGGAAACACCATATATTTT.

This clone was detected only once. V and J are TRBV5-1 and TRBJ2-7; D possibly corresponds to TRBD2 (5 bases). The CDR3 runs to 11 residues. CDR1 is SGHRS and CDR2 is YFSETQ in the germline V gene. Trimming took 7 bases from V and 3 from J, leaving 8 bases between them. CDR3 amino acids: CASGEGYEQYF. The DNA of the CDR3 is TGCGCCAGCGGTGAGGGCTACGAGCAGTACTTC. The full variable domain, in which reference TRBV5-1 and TRBJ2-7 provide the parts outside the CDR3, is KAGVTQTPRYLIKTRGQQVTLSCSPISGHRSVSWYQQTPGQGLQFLFEYFSETQRNKGNFPGRFSGRQFSNSRSEMNVSTLELGDSALYLCASGEGYEQYFGPGTRLTVT.

The chain uses TRBV28 and TRBJ1-4; TRBD1 aligns across 7 bases. V was clipped by 5 bases and J by 10 bases; unmatched bases: 16. There are 16 residues in the CDR3. The germline V gene has CDR1 MDHEN and CDR2 SYDVKM. This chain's CDR3 is CASSQPDRARGGKLFF. For the CDR3, the DNA is TGTGCCAGCAGTCAACCCGACAGGGCCCGAGGGGGAAAACTGTTTTTT.

The genes are TRBV2 and TRBJ2-3; D may be TRBD2 (7 bases). Germline V gene data show CDR1 as SNHLY and CDR2 as FYNNEI. V dropped 3 bases and J dropped 13 bases, with 14 bases sitting between them. The CDR3 runs to 12 residues. CDR3 nucleotides: TGTGCCAGCAGTGAGATCAGAGGGGGGGAGTATTTT. Its protein is CASSEIRGGEYF.

In DNA, the CDR3 is TGTGCCAGCAGTTTGGTAGCGCAGCAGCAGTATTTT. Residues: CASSLVAQQQYF. The chain joins TRBV28 to TRBJ2-3, with D possibly being TRBD2 (5 bases). Germline V gene lookup returns CDR1 MDHEN and CDR2 SYDVKM. V gave up 3 bases and J gave up 11 bases, with 12 bases separating them. CDR3 size: 12 residues.

The chain employs TRBV2 and TRBJ2-2, with a possible D match to TRBD2 (5 bases). The V gene's germline CDR1 is SNHLY and CDR2 FYNNEI. With 4 bases removed from V and 6 bases from J, the gap between germline ends came to 9 bases. The CDR3 extends over 13 amino acids. The CDR3 DNA reads TGTGCCAGCAGTGGACAAGCGGCCGGGGAGCTGTTTTTT. Protein: CASSGQAAGELFF.